This T cell receptor beta chain was captured by sequencing in a study of Tregs in tolerant kidney transplant recipients. Study-wide background: Antibodies separated recipient from donor cells. Study-wide points: Biological reproducibility was not directly addressed in this study.

Clones were read by immunoSEQ multiplex PCR, and TCRdb kept only the in-frame ones, dropping some. The sample has some 20,000 clones; roughly two thirds are singletons. This clone was counted between two and nine times. Its target is not known. Sequencing was done on a sample of Tregs from blood cultured with allogeneic cells. The TCR sequence derives from a human donor in good health.

The CDR3 reads CASSYSTGVSSYEQYF. CDR3 in DNA: TGTGCCAGCAGTTACTCGACTGGGGTTAGCTCCTACGAGCAGTACTTC. The chain has TRBV6-5 and TRBJ2-7; D not certain. Germline CDR1 is MNHEY and CDR2 is SVGAGI. CDR3 length: 16 amino acids. Trimming pared 0 bases from V and 0 bases from J, leaving 12 bases between.